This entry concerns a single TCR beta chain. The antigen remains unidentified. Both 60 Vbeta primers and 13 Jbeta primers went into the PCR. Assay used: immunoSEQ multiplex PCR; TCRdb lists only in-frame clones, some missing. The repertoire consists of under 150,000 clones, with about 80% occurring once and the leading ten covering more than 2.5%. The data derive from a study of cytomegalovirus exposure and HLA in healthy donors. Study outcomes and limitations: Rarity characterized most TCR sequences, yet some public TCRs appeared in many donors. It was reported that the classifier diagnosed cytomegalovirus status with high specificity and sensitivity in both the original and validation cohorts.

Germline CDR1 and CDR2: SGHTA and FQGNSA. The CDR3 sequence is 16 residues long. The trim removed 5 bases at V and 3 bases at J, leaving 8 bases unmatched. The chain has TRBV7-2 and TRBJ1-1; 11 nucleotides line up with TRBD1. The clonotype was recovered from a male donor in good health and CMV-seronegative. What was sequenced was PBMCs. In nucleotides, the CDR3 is TGTGCCAGCAGCCTAGGACAGGGGGCGCAGGACACTGAAGCTTTCTTT. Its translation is CASSLGQGAQDTEAFF.